The sequence of this T cell receptor beta chain was determined in a study of shared clonotypes between healthy human individuals. As for the study in general: Three CD4 naive, three CD4 memory, two CD8 naive and one CD8 memory plate were used per donor.

Participating donors were healthy, HIV-negative adults free of recent acute infections or vaccinations. The table came from immunoSEQ multiplex PCR; TCRdb's copy has only in-frame clones and leaves some out. The data contain some 2,500,000 clones, roughly 92% of them singletons. Trimming took 6 bases from V and 5 from J, leaving 13 bases between them. The germline CDR1 and CDR2 sequences are MGHRA and YSYEKL. CDR3 size: 13 residues. Remarks on this clone: The sample has other DNA sequences that encode this CDR3 too.

The sample comprised naive CD4+ T cells from PBMCs. The sample's subset: CD45RA+ positively selected. The chain has TRBV4-1 and TRBJ1-2; D is uncertain. The source is a man between 18 and 35 years old in good health. Some clones in this sample may be carry-over from other donors' samples. The CDR3 nucleotides read TGCGCCAGCAGTTCTGGCCTTGGGTATGGCTACACCTTC. Its translation: CASSSGLGYGYTF.